This entry lists 6 T cell receptor beta chains sequenced from one sample in a study of blood T cell repertoires in COVID-19. Sequencing used immunoSEQ multiplex PCR; TCRdb keeps in-frame clones, though not all of them. The table lists around 130,000 clones, roughly nine tenths of them singletons, with around 3.6% in the top ten. Material: peripheral blood. The receptor set was obtained from a man aged 50-59 years with active COVID-19.

This rearrangement joins TRBV7-8 to TRBJ2-1; 9 positions match TRBD2. This CDR3 is built from 22 residues. J gave up 9 bases and V 2 bases, and 29 bases lay outside the gene matches. Per germline, CDR1 SGHVS and CDR2 FQNEAQ. The CDR3 nucleotides are TGTGCCAGCAGCTTAACCAGGAGGGGGCTAGCGGGGACGATCGTGGCTATTGGTGAGCAGTTCTTC. Translation: CASSLTRRGLAGTIVAIGEQFF.

The V call is TRBV19, the J call TRBJ2-6, with TRBD1 identical over 11 bases. Germline-derived CDR1 and CDR2 are LNHDA and SQIVND (reference sequence). The CDR3 loop spans 20 amino acids. V lost 5 bases to trimming and J lost 2 bases; unmatched junction nucleotides: 14. CDR3 coding DNA: TGTGCCAGTAGTCCCGATCGGACAGGGGGCGTAAGGACTGGGGCCAACGTCCTGACTTTC. As protein: CASSPDRTGGVRTGANVLTF.

The J gene is TRBJ2-1, the V gene TRBV5-4, with D maybe TRBD2 (5 bases). The CDR3 length is 14 residues. From germline, CDR1 is SGHNT and CDR2 YYREEE (reference sequence). Trimming shortened V by 5 bases and J by 6 bases, and 15 bases separated the two germline ends. The CDR3 bases are TGTGCCAGCAGTAATCTAGCTTTAGGCAATGAGCAGTTCTTC. Amino acid sequence: CASSNLALGNEQFF.

In DNA, the CDR3 is TGTGCCAGCAACCCCCGGACAGCCTACAATCAGCCCCAGCATTTT. This gives the protein CASNPRTAYNQPQHF. This sequence joins TRBV6-6 and TRBJ1-5; D may be TRBD1 (6 bases). The CDR3 is made up of 15 amino acids. Trimming left V 7 bases short and J 3 bases short, with 16 bases between. The germline gives CDR1 MNHNY, CDR2 SVGAGI (reference sequence).

The genes are TRBV15 and TRBJ2-6; 7 nucleotides line up with TRBD1. V gave up 1 base and J gave up 2 bases; unmatched junction bases: 2. In germline, CDR1 is LNHNV, CDR2 YYDKDF (reference sequence). This CDR3 has 16 amino acids. CDR3 in amino acids: CATSRGDRAGANVLTF. CDR3 DNA sequence: TGTGCCACCAGCAGAGGAGACAGGGCTGGGGCCAACGTCCTGACTTTC.

The rearrangement joins TRBV30 to TRBJ2-3, with D possibly TRBD1 on 6 matching bases. This CDR3 comprises 12 residues. Trimming stripped 0 bases from V and 6 bases from J, with 7 bases between. Germline V gene data show CDR1 as GTSNPN and CDR2 as SVGIG (reference sequence). The CDR3 loop reads CAWSVTGDTQYF. In nucleotides, the CDR3 is TGTGCCTGGAGTGTGACAGGTGATACGCAGTATTTT.